This entry lists 27 T cell receptor beta chains sequenced from one sample in a study of human T cells and chemical hapten exposure (dated by TCRdb to 2020 to 2022). Interpreted using the paper, the time point label stands for: patch test 1, 2 weeks after DPC sensitization. Taken with the paper, the label for treatment or condition translates to: therapeutic diphenylcyclopropenone sensitization with weekly scalp DPC. Library preparation used RACE. TCRdb lists the instrument as NextSeq 500. TCRdb cleaned the public reads at Q25 with fastp, built clones with MiXCR and kept in-frame beta chains. Duplicate CDR3 protein sequences are folded into a single record with the most common DNA and genes. The sample table holds 65,000 to 95,000 distinct CDR3 sequences, of which 10% to 15% were seen once. The ten biggest clones cover roughly 3.6% of the sample. The input for sequencing was whole blood, taken in connection with sensitization to the hapten diphenylcyclopropenone (DPC). These receptors were obtained from a woman in her sixties with alopecia areata. Some clones in this sample may be carry-over from other donors' samples.

The chain joins TRBV10-2 to TRBJ1-1, with D possibly matching TRBD1 (5 bases). Germline CDR1 is WSHSY and CDR2 is SAAADI. Trimming pared 7 bases from V and 7 bases from J, leaving 16 bases between. CDR3 size: 13 residues. The CDR3 here is CASKNPRDFEAFF. Here the CDR3 DNA reads TGCGCCAGCAAAAACCCCCGGGACTTTGAAGCTTTCTTT.

In its sample, this clonotype was seen many times. The V call is TRBV29-1, the J call TRBJ2-1, with TRBD2 matching over 8 bases. The CDR3 contains 13 residues. V lost 5 bases, J lost 6 bases, and 6 bases stayed unmatched. CDR1 is SQVTM and CDR2 is ANQGSEA in the germline V gene. The DNA of the CDR3 is TGCAGCGTTCGACGGGGGGGGCTCAATGAGCAGTTCTTC. It is translated as CSVRRGGLNEQFF.

This clonotype was counted at least ten times. This chain links TRBV4-1 with TRBJ2-5; 8 positions agree with TRBD2. Germline V gene lookup returns CDR1 MGHRA and CDR2 YSYEKL. This CDR3 comprises 16 residues. Germline trimming cut 1 base from V and 0 bases from J; bases unmatched to any gene: 4. The CDR3 DNA reads TGCGCCAGCAGCCAAGCCGATAGCGGGGACCAAGAGACCCAGTACTTC. Amino acids: CASSQADSGDQETQYF.

This clonotype occurred many times. V gene TRBV7-2 combines with J gene TRBJ1-2; D not certain. Germline CDR1 reads SGHTA; CDR2 reads FQGNSA. V lost 3 bases and J lost 4, with 3 bases in between. This CDR3 region has 11 residues. This CDR3 is CASSLIYGYTF. CDR3 in DNA: TGTGCCAGCAGCTTGATCTATGGCTACACCTTC.

The chain has TRBV6-5 and TRBJ1-1; possibly TRBD1 for D (5 bases). V was shortened by 2 bases and J by 1 base, with 8 bases between the two germline ends. CDR3 size: 14 residues. Germline V CDR1 and CDR2: MNHEY, SVGAGI. DNA for the CDR3: TGTGCCAGCAGTTACCAAACAGGGAACACTGAAGCTTTCTTT. Protein product: CASSYQTGNTEAFF.

The chain carries TRBV28 and TRBJ1-1; D is uncertain. This CDR3 is built from 15 residues. Germline V CDR1 and CDR2: MDHEN, SYDVKM. Trimming stripped 7 bases from V and 0 bases from J, with 15 bases between. As DNA, the CDR3 is TGTGCCAGCACCCTCCATGGGTACGTGAACACTGAAGCTTTCTTT. It specifies CASTLHGYVNTEAFF.

The V gene is TRBV28, the J gene TRBJ1-3; D not certain. Germline values: CDR1 MDHEN, CDR2 SYDVKM. The CDR3 is made up of 12 amino acids. V was cut by 6 bases and J by 8 bases, with 11 bases left in between. CDR3: CASSLDLDTIYF. The CDR3 DNA sequence: TGTGCCAGCAGCCTGGACTTGGACACCATATATTTT.

The sample holds many counts of this clonotype. V is TRBV7-6 and J is TRBJ1-1; D remains ambiguous. Trimming pared 2 bases from V and 6 bases from J, leaving 10 bases between. Germline assignment: CDR1 SGHVS and CDR2 FNYEAQ. CDR3 length: 13 amino acids. The chain's CDR3 is CASSLMANAEAFF. As DNA, the CDR3 is TGTGCCAGCAGCTTAATGGCAAACGCTGAAGCTTTCTTT.

This clonotype was recorded many times. This sequence joins TRBV29-1 and TRBJ1-2, with unresolved D. Germline V CDR1 and CDR2: SQVTM, ANQGSEA. CDR3 length: 10 residues. Deletions cut 4 bases from V and 6 bases from J, with 6 bases between. This chain's CDR3 is CSVVGNGYTF. CDR3 sequence (DNA): TGCAGCGTTGTGGGGAATGGCTACACCTTC.

This clonotype showed up just a few times. The chain employs TRBV7-2 and TRBJ1-4; perhaps TRBD1 as D (6 bases). V was trimmed by 2 bases and J by 0 bases, leaving 19 bases between them. CDR1 is SGHTA and CDR2 is FQGNSA in the germline V gene. The CDR3 consists of 19 residues. In DNA form, the CDR3 reads TGTGCCAGCAGCTTAATTTCCCCCCCCCACAGGGCAACTAATGAAAAACTGTTTTTT. Its translation is CASSLISPPHRATNEKLFF.

This chain connects TRBV5-1 to TRBJ2-2; 8 bases are shared with TRBD1. The germline CDR1 and CDR2 sequences are SGHRS and YFSETQ. This CDR3 comprises 15 residues. The V gene end was trimmed by 5 bases and the J gene end by 1 base; junction bases not matched to a gene: 4. CDR3 nucleotide sequence: TGCGCCAGCAGTCCCGGACAGGGGAACACCGGGGAGCTGTTTTTT. Residues: CASSPGQGNTGELFF.

This clonotype came up many times. The V and J genes are TRBV27 and TRBJ1-3; 8 positions agree with TRBD1. CDR3 size: 15 residues. Trimming removed 6 bases from V and 4 bases from J; junction bases left unmatched: 8. CDR1 MNHEY and CDR2 SMNVEV come from the germline V gene (reference sequence). The CDR3 sequence: CASSLSGGSGNTIYF. The CDR3 coding sequence is TGTGCCAGCAGCCTTTCAGGGGGCTCGGGAAACACCATATATTTT.

The table lists this clonotype with many counts. The chain employs TRBV29-1 and TRBJ1-2; D not certain. Per germline, CDR1 SQVTM and CDR2 ANQGSEA. V lost 7 bases and J lost 4, with 7 bases in between. CDR3 length equals 10 residues. CDR3 coding DNA: TGCAGCGGGGGAGGCTATGGCTACACCTTC. This gives the protein CSGGGYGYTF.

This clonotype showed up many times. V and J are TRBV7-3 and TRBJ2-5, with 9 nucleotides matching TRBD1. With V trimmed by 5 bases and J by 1 base, 5 bases remained unmatched. Germline V gene data show CDR1 as SGHTA and CDR2 as FQGTGA. The CDR3 has 15 residues. CDR3 in amino acids: CASSVGQGGQETQYF. Written as DNA, the CDR3 is TGTGCCAGCAGCGTGGGACAGGGTGGCCAAGAGACCCAGTACTTC.

The chain has TRBV7-3 and TRBJ2-6; D is possibly TRBD1 (6 bases). V was clipped by 8 bases and J by 4 bases, with 12 bases between them. The CDR3 length is 14 residues. Per the germline V gene, CDR1 is SGHTA and CDR2 is FQGTGA. The CDR3: CASAPGAGANVLTF. Written as DNA, the CDR3 is TGTGCCAGCGCACCAGGGGCAGGGGCCAACGTCCTGACTTTC.

The CDR3 loop reads CASSQGGIEQYF. DNA of the CDR3: TGTGCCAGCAGCCAAGGGGGGATCGAGCAGTACTTC. This chain joins TRBV3-1 and TRBJ2-7, with D perhaps TRBD1 or TRBD2 (5 bases each). CDR1 LGHDT and CDR2 YNNKEL come from the germline V gene (reference sequence). The CDR3 is made up of 12 amino acids. Trimming removed 1 base from V and 6 bases from J, with 7 bases in between.

This clonotype was seen a handful of times. This chain uses TRBV12-5 with TRBJ1-5; TRBD1 matches 9 bases. After removal of 7 bases from V and 5 bases from J, the junction contained 6 bases not matched to a gene. Germline V gene data show CDR1 as LGHNT and CDR2 as FRNRAP. The CDR3 totals 14 residues. CDR3 DNA: TGTGCTAGTGCCGAATGGACAGGGGATCAGCCCCAGCATTTT. Residues: CASAEWTGDQPQHF.

There are a few counts of this clonotype. This rearrangement joins TRBV21-1 to TRBJ1-2. TRBV21-1 is annotated as a pseudogene. The CDR3 totals 13 residues. The CDR3 here is CASNLNGNYGYTF. The CDR3 bases are TGTGCCAGCAACCTGAATGGTAACTATGGCTACACCTTC.

This clonotype showed up many times. V usage is TRBV9 and J usage is TRBJ1-3; D may be TRBD1 (5 bases). Germline V gives CDR1 SGDLS, CDR2 YYNGEE. V shed 6 bases and J shed 2 bases, with 12 bases lying between them. CDR3 length: 14 amino acids. The chain's CDR3 is CASTRGLAGNTIYF. CDR3 sequence (DNA): TGTGCCAGCACCCGGGGACTAGCTGGAAACACCATATATTTT. Supplemented by reference TRBV9 and TRBJ1-3, the full variable domain reads DSGVTQTPKHLITATGQRVTLRCSPRSGDLSVYWYQQSLDQGLQFLIQYYNGEERAKGNILERFSAQQFPDLHSELNLSSLELGDSALYFCASTRGLAGNTIYFGEGSWLTVV.

The gene calls are TRBV18 and TRBJ1-5; 10 bases line up with TRBD1. J lost 0 bases, V lost 2 bases, and 4 bases had no gene match. The CDR3 has 17 amino acids. CDR1 and CDR2 from the germline V gene are KGHSH and LQKENI. In nucleotides, the CDR3 is TGTGCCAGCTCACCAACCGGGACAGGGGTTAGCAATCAGCCCCAGCATTTT. This codes for CASSPTGTGVSNQPQHF. The full variable domain, in which reference TRBV18 and TRBJ1-5 provide the parts outside the CDR3, is NAGVMQNPRHLVRRRGQEARLRCSPMKGHSHVYWYRQLPEEGLKFMVYLQKENIIDESGMPKERFSAEFPKEGPSILRIQQVVRGDSAAYFCASSPTGTGVSNQPQHFGDGTRLSIL.

This chain connects TRBV20-1 to TRBJ1-1; tentatively, D is TRBD1 (6 bases). Germline lookup yields CDR1 DFQATT and CDR2 SNEGSKA (reference sequence). The CDR3 covers 13 residues. The germline V and J ends were trimmed by 4 bases and 4 bases, with 13 bases remaining between them. CDR3 amino acids: CSAILQGGTEAFF. CDR3 sequence (DNA): TGCAGTGCTATTTTACAGGGAGGCACTGAAGCTTTCTTT.

Ten or more counts support this clonotype. The rearrangement links TRBV7-3 to TRBJ2-1; no reliable D call. Germline CDR1 reads SGHTA; CDR2 reads FQGTGA. V was pared by 4 bases and J by 9 bases, with 16 bases between. The CDR3 is 14 amino acids. This chain's CDR3 is CASSSIGEESEQFF. The CDR3 bases are TGTGCCAGCAGCTCCATCGGTGAGGAGAGTGAGCAGTTCTTC.

This clonotype was recorded at least ten times. V is TRBV3-1 and J is TRBJ2-7; 9 bases align to TRBD1. Germline V gives CDR1 LGHDT, CDR2 YNNKEL (reference sequence). The CDR3 covers 16 residues. V shed 5 bases, J shed 1 base, and the junction held 9 bases outside the gene matches. CDR3 nucleotides: TGTGCCAGCAGCAACCCCGGGACAGGGATGTCCTACGAGCAGTACTTC. Translated, it gives CASSNPGTGMSYEQYF.

The genes are TRBV20-1 and TRBJ2-5; D possibly corresponds to TRBD2 (5 bases). Germline values: CDR1 DFQATT, CDR2 SNEGSKA (reference sequence). This CDR3 is 12 amino acids long. Trimming stripped 7 bases from V and 0 bases from J, with 9 bases between. The CDR3 nucleotides are TGCAGTGAACACGGGAACCAAGAGACCCAGTACTTC. Residues: CSEHGNQETQYF.

V and J are TRBV7-6 and TRBJ1-1; no definite D call. Per germline, CDR1 SGHVS and CDR2 FNYEAQ. Trimming removed 1 base at V and 0 bases at J, with 6 bases between. CDR3 length: 14 amino acids. CDR3 DNA sequence: TGTGCCAGCAGCTTAGAAATGATGAACACTGAAGCTTTCTTT. Translated, it gives CASSLEMMNTEAFF.

The rearrangement joins TRBV28 to TRBJ1-2; the D is unclear. The V gene's germline CDR1 is MDHEN and CDR2 SYDVKM. CDR3 length: 12 amino acids. V dropped 2 bases and J dropped 8 bases, with 9 bases sitting between them. The DNA of the CDR3 is TGTGCCAGCAGTTTAGTAGGGCGCGGCTACACCTTC. The encoded protein is CASSLVGRGYTF.

Note on this clonotype: The junction departs from the called germline gene at one end, perhaps through a read error. The rearrangement joins TRBV7-3 to TRBJ2-2; D call uncertain. Germline CDR1 reads SGHTA; CDR2 reads FQGTGA. The CDR3 consists of 13 residues. The CDR3 region is CAGSLSGGGELFF. CDR3 sequence (DNA): TGTGCCGGCAGCTTAAGTGGCGGCGGGGAGCTGTTTTTT.